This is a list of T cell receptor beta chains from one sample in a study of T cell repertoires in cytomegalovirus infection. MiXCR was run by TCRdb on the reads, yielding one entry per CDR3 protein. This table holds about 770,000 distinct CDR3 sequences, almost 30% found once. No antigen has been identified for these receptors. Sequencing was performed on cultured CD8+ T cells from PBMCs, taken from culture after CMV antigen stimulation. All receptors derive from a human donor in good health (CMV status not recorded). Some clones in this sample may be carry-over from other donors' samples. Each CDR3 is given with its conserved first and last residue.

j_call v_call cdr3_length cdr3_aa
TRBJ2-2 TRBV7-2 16 CASSLSGGAGIGELFF
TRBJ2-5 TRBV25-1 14 CASSEFRSKETQYF
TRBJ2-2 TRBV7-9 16 CASRGTQPSPTGELFF
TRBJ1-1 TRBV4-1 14 CASSQGHKNTEAFF
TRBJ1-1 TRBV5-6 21 CASSLNNRNTRSELARLEAFF
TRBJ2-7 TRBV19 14 CASAAGTGYSEQYF
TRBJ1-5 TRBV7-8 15 CASSLRGDPNQPQHF
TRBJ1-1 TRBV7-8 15 CASSLGKGTDTEAFF
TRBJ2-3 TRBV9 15 CASSETRSPTDTQYF
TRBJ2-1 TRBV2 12 CASRYRANEQFF
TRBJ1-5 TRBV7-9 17 CASSLVNSLDSNQPQHF
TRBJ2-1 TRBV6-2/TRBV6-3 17 CASTDRRLAGGLREQFF
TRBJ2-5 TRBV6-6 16 CASSDPGQGLQETQYF
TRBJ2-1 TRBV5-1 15 CASGYRYRDYNEQFF
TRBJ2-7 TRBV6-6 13 CASSYSFQGEQYF
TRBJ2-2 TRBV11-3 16 CASSGTSGGAHGELFF
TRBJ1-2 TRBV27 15 CASSSGTGGLDGYTF
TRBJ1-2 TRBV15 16 CATSTSDPGQGYGYTF
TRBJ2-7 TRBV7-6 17 CASSLVGTGREAYEQYF
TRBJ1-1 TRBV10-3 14 CAISSDRVDTEAFF
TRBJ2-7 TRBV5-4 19 CASSLLAGAHVTTSYEQYF
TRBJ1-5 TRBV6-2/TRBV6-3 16 CASSSATGGFTQPQHF
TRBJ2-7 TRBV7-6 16 CASSLATAGLSYEQYF
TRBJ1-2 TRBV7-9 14 CASTQGQGVYGYTF
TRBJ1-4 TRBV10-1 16 CASSESENRGNEKLFF
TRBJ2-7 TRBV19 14 CASSIAGTAYEQYF
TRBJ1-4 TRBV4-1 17 CASSQVGSGVSNEKLFF
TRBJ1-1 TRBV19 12 CASNQGEPEAFF
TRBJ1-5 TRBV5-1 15 CASRPGDRVNQPQHF
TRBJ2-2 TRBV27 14 CASRNDRGDRELFF
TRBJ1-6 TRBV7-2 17 CASSLALSGQGNSPLHF
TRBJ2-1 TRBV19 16 CASSPVASGSYNEQFF
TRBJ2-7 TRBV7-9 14 CASSVGPPFYEQYF
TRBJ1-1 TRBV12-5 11 CASGRGGEAFF
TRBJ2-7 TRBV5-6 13 CASSLAQRDEQYF
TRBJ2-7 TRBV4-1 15 CASSQRFSGPYEQYF
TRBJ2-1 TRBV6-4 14 CASSDLGDVNEQFF
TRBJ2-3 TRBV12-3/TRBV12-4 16 CASSPSPQVSTDTQYF
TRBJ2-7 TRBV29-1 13 CSVEDQEGHEQYF
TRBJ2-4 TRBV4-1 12 CASSQDGFIQYF
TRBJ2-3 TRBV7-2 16 CASRTTGVGVTDTQYF
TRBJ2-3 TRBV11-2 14 CASSPGLARDTQYF
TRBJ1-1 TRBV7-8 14 CASRIGTVDTEAFF
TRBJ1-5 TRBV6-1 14 CASSGGYGNQPQHF
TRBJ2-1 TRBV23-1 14 CASSQQTGDNEQFF
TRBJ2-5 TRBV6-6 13 CASRRFSGETQYF
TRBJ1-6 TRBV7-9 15 CASSLVQGADSPLHF
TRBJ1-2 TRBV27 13 CASSFPGGSGYTF
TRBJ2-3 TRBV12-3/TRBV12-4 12 CASTSWYDTQYF
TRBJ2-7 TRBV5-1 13 CASQGAPGYEQYF
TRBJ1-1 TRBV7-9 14 CASRPTGGGTEAFF
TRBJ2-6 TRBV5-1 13 CASLGLGANVLTF